One and the same sample provided the 20 T cell receptor beta chains below, sequenced in a study of CD4 T cells in relation to SARS-CoV-2 and coronaviruses (dated by TCRdb to 2020 to 2022). Receptor libraries were prepared by the immunoSEQ multiplex PCR assay. TCRdb carries this immuneACCESS record with in-frame sequences only. Its versions omit some clonotypes, under half of them owing to an unresolved V gene in the studies checked, with the rest unexplained. For this sample the table gives approximately 50,000 clones, of which 90% to 95% were detected only once. The top ten constitute approximately 0.4% of the sample. Sequences were obtained from naive CD4+ T cells from PBMCs. The cell subset or site label here, explained by the study, means: naive CD4+ T cells isolated by negative enrichment. These receptors were taken from an adult with COVID-19.

This clone occurred once. The V call is TRBV30, the J call TRBJ1-4, with D perhaps matching TRBD1 (5 bases). The CDR3 sequence is 15 residues long. Trimming removed 0 bases from V and 4 bases from J, with 12 bases in between. The germline gives CDR1 GTSNPN, CDR2 SVGIG (reference sequence). DNA of the CDR3: TGTGCCTGGAGTGTACTTCACAGGAGTAATGAAAAACTGTTTTTT. Protein: CAWSVLHRSNEKLFF.

This chain connects TRBV12-5 to TRBJ1-2; D unclear. There are 11 residues in the CDR3. The V gene's germline CDR1 is LGHNT and CDR2 FRNRAP. Trimming cost V 6 bases and J 6 bases, with 8 bases left between them. The CDR3 DNA is TGTGCTAGTGGGTTGTCCGATGGCTACACCTTC. Translating it yields CASGLSDGYTF.

The chain combines TRBV4-3 with TRBJ2-3; TRBD1 might be the D (6 bases). Per the germline V gene, CDR1 is LGHNA and CDR2 is YSLEER. Trimming pared 2 bases from V and 2 bases from J, leaving 8 bases between. This CDR3 has 14 residues. The CDR3 region has the DNA TGCGCCAGCAGCCAAACAGGGAACACAGATACGCAGTATTTT. It specifies CASSQTGNTDTQYF.

The chain employs TRBV11-2 and TRBJ2-1; 13 bases fit TRBD2. With V trimmed by 5 bases and J by 3 bases, 13 bases remained unmatched. Germline lookup yields CDR1 SGHAT and CDR2 FQNNGV. The CDR3 is made up of 19 amino acids. CDR3 residues: CASSVGTGGLAGRYNEQFF. The DNA of the CDR3 is TGTGCCAGCAGCGTAGGGACAGGGGGACTAGCGGGGCGCTACAATGAGCAGTTCTTC.

This clone has only a few counts. V is TRBV5-8 and J is TRBJ1-4; unclear D gene. The V and J ends lost 9 bases and 1 base respectively, with 13 bases between them. Germline CDR1 and CDR2: SGHTS and YDEGEE. The CDR3 is 14 residues long. In DNA, the CDR3 is TGTGCCACTTCGAACCGGGTAACTAATGAAAAACTGTTTTTT. Translated, it gives CATSNRVTNEKLFF.

The gene calls are TRBV28 and TRBJ1-1, with D uncertain. Looked up from germline, CDR1 is MDHEN and CDR2 is SYDVKM. The CDR3 has 13 residues. V was pared by 2 bases and J by 4 bases, with 8 bases between. DNA of the CDR3: TGTGCCAGCAGTTTAACCGGCACCACTGAAGCTTTCTTT. As protein: CASSLTGTTEAFF.

The chain carries TRBV7-2 and TRBJ2-3; 9 nucleotides match TRBD2. J lost 1 base, V lost 5 bases, and 4 bases had no gene match. The germline V gene encodes CDR1 SGHTA and CDR2 FQGNSA. The CDR3 sequence is 15 residues long. The CDR3 loop reads CASSARLAGTDTQYF. In DNA form, the CDR3 reads TGTGCCAGCAGCGCACGACTAGCGGGCACAGATACGCAGTATTTT.

V and J are TRBV3-1 (or the pseudogene TRBV3-2) and TRBJ2-7; 7 positions agree with TRBD1. Per the germline V gene, CDR1 is LGHDT and CDR2 is YNNKEL (reference sequence). Losses at the gene ends were 0 bases for V and 4 bases for J; bases not matched to a gene: 3. The CDR3 sequence is 14 residues long. CDR3 residues: CASSQDRDRYEQYF. The CDR3 bases are TGTGCCAGCAGCCAAGATCGGGACAGATACGAGCAGTACTTC.

In this sample, this clone turned up once. The gene calls are TRBV2 and TRBJ2-5; no reliable D call. Trimming left V 8 bases short and J 5 bases short, with 15 bases between. CDR1 is SNHLY and CDR2 is FYNNEI in the germline V gene. CDR3 length: 13 residues. Here the CDR3 DNA reads TGTGCCAGCGTGCCGGAGACCCGCGAGACCCAGTACTTC. This sequence encodes CASVPETRETQYF.

V is TRBV9 and J is TRBJ2-6; no clear D gene. CDR1 and CDR2 (germline): SGDLS, YYNGEE. CDR3 size: 17 residues. V lost 0 bases, J lost 0 bases, and 10 bases lay in between. The CDR3 nucleotides are TGTGCCAGCAGCGTAGATCCCGGGCACTCTGGGGCCAACGTCCTGACTTTC. Translating gives CASSVDPGHSGANVLTF. Based on the CDR3 plus reference TRBV9 and TRBJ2-6, the full variable domain is DSGVTQTPKHLITATGQRVTLRCSPRSGDLSVYWYQQSLDQGLQFLIQYYNGEERAKGNILERFSAQQFPDLHSELNLSSLELGDSALYFCASSVDPGHSGANVLTFGAGSRLTVL.

J is TRBJ2-3 and V is TRBV5-4; 10 bases match TRBD2. J lost 5 bases, V lost 3 bases, and 9 bases had no gene match. This CDR3 is 16 amino acids long. Germline-derived CDR1 and CDR2 are SGHNT and YYREEE (reference sequence). CDR3: CASSSPSGRGVDTQYF. CDR3 DNA sequence: TGTGCCAGCAGCTCCCCTAGCGGGAGAGGTGTAGATACGCAGTATTTT.

V and J are TRBV11-2 and TRBJ2-5, with D uncertain. The length of the CDR3 is 13 residues. V lost 5 bases and J lost 5, with 12 bases in between. Germline V lookup: CDR1 SGHAT, CDR2 FQNNGV. The CDR3 sequence: CASSPRFGETQYF. CDR3 DNA: TGTGCCAGCAGCCCTCGGTTTGGGGAGACCCAGTACTTC.

V and J are TRBV7-6 and TRBJ2-7; the D gene is possibly TRBD2 (5 bases). Trimming stripped 5 bases from V and 1 base from J, with 15 bases between. This CDR3 region has 15 residues. Germline CDR1 SGHVS, CDR2 FNYEAQ. The CDR3 is CASSMSGGRSYEQYF. CDR3 nucleotides: TGTGCCAGCAGCATGAGCGGCGGGCGTTCCTACGAGCAGTACTTC.

The V call is TRBV6-5, the J call TRBJ1-1; unclear D gene. Germline V CDR1 and CDR2: MNHEY, SVGAGI. This CDR3 spans 13 amino acids. Trimming left V 0 bases short and J 4 bases short, with 6 bases between. This CDR3 reads CASSYSTGTEAFF. As DNA, the CDR3 is TGTGCCAGCAGTTACTCGACGGGCACTGAAGCTTTCTTT.

The chain couples TRBV18 to TRBJ2-7, with D unresolved. The V and J ends lost 3 bases and 2 bases respectively, with 8 bases between them. The CDR3 runs to 13 residues. Germline lookup yields CDR1 KGHSH and CDR2 LQKENI. CDR3 region: CASSPGRAYEQYF. The CDR3 DNA reads TGTGCCAGCTCACCCGGACGTGCCTACGAGCAGTACTTC.

This chain joins TRBV7-8 and TRBJ1-6; D is uncertain. Trimming took 3 bases from V and 7 from J, leaving 10 bases between them. CDR3 length equals 14 residues. Germline V lookup: CDR1 SGHVS, CDR2 FQNEAQ. In DNA form, the CDR3 reads TGTGCCAGCAGCTTGGTTCGGGCAAATTCACCCCTCCACTTT. This gives the protein CASSLVRANSPLHF.

This chain connects TRBV6-4 to TRBJ2-2; no clear D gene. Per germline, CDR1 MRHNA and CDR2 SNTAGT. Trimming took 0 bases from V and 7 from J, leaving 6 bases between them. The length of the CDR3 is 13 residues. In DNA form, the CDR3 reads TGTGCCAGCAGTGACTCGCCGCACGGGGAGCTGTTTTTT. As protein: CASSDSPHGELFF.

CDR3 sequence (DNA): TGTGCCAGCTCACCGGATCAGGGCGACGAGCAGTACTTC. Amino acid sequence: CASSPDQGDEQYF. This chain joins TRBV18 and TRBJ2-7, with a tentative D call TRBD1 (5 bases). V was pared by 3 bases and J by 5 bases, with 11 bases between. The germline CDR1 and CDR2 sequences are KGHSH and LQKENI. The CDR3 runs to 13 residues. Full variable domain (outside the CDR3, taken from reference TRBV18 and TRBJ2-7): NAGVMQNPRHLVRRRGQEARLRCSPMKGHSHVYWYRQLPEEGLKFMVYLQKENIIDESGMPKERFSAEFPKEGPSILRIQQVVRGDSAAYFCASSPDQGDEQYFGPGTRLTVT.

CDR3 protein: CASSVQGEGVDTQYF. In DNA, the CDR3 is TGTGCCAGTAGTGTTCAGGGTGAAGGTGTTGATACGCAGTATTTT. The chain employs TRBV19 and TRBJ2-3, with D possibly matching TRBD1 (5 bases). There are 15 residues in the CDR3. Looked up from germline, CDR1 is LNHDA and CDR2 is SQIVND (reference sequence). Trimming cost V 5 bases and J 6 bases, with 18 bases left between them. Full variable domain (remainder filled in from reference TRBV19 and TRBJ2-3): DGGITQSPKYLFRKEGQNVTLSCEQNLNHDAMYWYRQDPGQGLRLIYYSQIVNDFQKGDIAEGYSVSREKKESFPLTVTSAQKNPTAFYLCASSVQGEGVDTQYFGPGTRLTVL.

V and J are TRBV3-1 (or the pseudogene TRBV3-2) and TRBJ1-1, with a possible D match to TRBD1 (5 bases). The germline CDR1 and CDR2 sequences are LGHDT and YNNKEL (reference sequence). With 2 bases removed from V and 1 base from J, the gap between germline ends came to 11 bases. The CDR3 covers 15 residues. This CDR3 reads CASSQSDRPNTEAFF. In DNA, the CDR3 is TGTGCCAGCAGCCAAAGCGACAGACCGAACACTGAAGCTTTCTTT.